A single sample gave rise to the 18 T cell receptor beta chains below, sequenced in a study of regulatory T cells in long-lasting Graves disease (dated by TCRdb to about 2021). Preparation of the library involved multiplex PCR. The reads were generated on an Illumina HiSeq 4000. To build TCR beta libraries, CDR3 regions were amplified by Arm-PCR using iRepertoire HTBI primers. TCRdb applied fastp at Q25 and MiXCR to the public reads, then kept only in-frame beta chains. Each entry merges the rows of one CDR3 protein and shows their most common DNA and genes. Recorded for this sample are 200,000 to 250,000 distinct CDR3 sequences; roughly 18% of them occurred a single time. The ten largest clones represent approximately 20% of the sample. The sample's time point label is to be understood as: newly diagnosed GD, antithyroid drugs for less than 3 months. For both TCR sequencing and RNA sequencing, RNA was extracted from PBMCs using TRIzol.

The specimen was peripheral blood mononuclear cells (PBMCs), collected at new diagnosis, from a patient treated with antithyroid drugs. These receptors all come from a female donor with Graves disease.

The chain employs TRBV27 and TRBJ1-5; D is unresolved. CDR1 is MNHEY, CDR2 SMNVEV, per germline (reference sequence). With 5 bases removed from V and 2 bases from J, the gap between germline ends came to 7 bases. The CDR3 has 13 residues. CDR3 protein: CASSDTGNQPQHF. DNA of the CDR3: TGTGCCAGCAGTGACACAGGCAATCAGCCCCAGCATTTT.

The rearrangement uses TRBV4-1 and TRBJ1-2, with D hard to call. This CDR3 has 14 residues. Germline V lookup: CDR1 MGHRA, CDR2 YSYEKL. V lost 1 base, J lost 4 bases, and 10 bases lay in between. This CDR3 is CASSQGVFSYGYTF. The CDR3 nucleotides read TGCGCCAGCAGCCAAGGGGTGTTTAGCTATGGCTACACCTTC.

This clonotype came up many times. V is TRBV28 and J is TRBJ2-5; 8 bases map to TRBD2. The V and J ends lost 2 bases and 5 bases, in that order; junction bases with no gene match: 7. The CDR3 covers 15 residues. Germline V CDR1 and CDR2: MDHEN, SYDVKM. CDR3 in DNA: TGTGCCAGCAGTTTACCGGGAGGGCCGGGGGAGACCCAGTACTTC. Amino acids: CASSLPGGPGETQYF.

This clonotype was observed at least ten times. One junction end disagrees with the germline gene, perhaps due to a read error. CDR3 nucleotide sequence: TGTGCCAGCAGTTTACAGGGGACAAGCAGTCAGCCCCAGCATTTT. Residues: CASSLQGTSSQPQHF. V is TRBV27 and J is TRBJ1-5; D is perhaps TRBD1 (6 bases). This CDR3 region has 15 residues. Germline CDR1 and CDR2: MNHEY and SMNVEV (reference sequence).

This clonotype showed up many times. V gene TRBV20-1 combines with J gene TRBJ1-2, with D possibly being TRBD1 (5 bases). CDR1 is DFQATT and CDR2 is SNEGSKA in the germline V gene (reference sequence). V was pared by 1 base and J by 1 base, with 10 bases between. The CDR3 consists of 14 residues. This chain's CDR3 is CSARVQGDNYGYTF. Here the CDR3 DNA reads TGCAGTGCTAGAGTTCAGGGTGATAACTATGGCTACACCTTC.

This clonotype has ten or more counts. The chain recombines TRBV2 with TRBJ2-1; no reliable D call. The CDR3 runs 12 residues. The V gene lost 7 bases and the J gene lost 12 bases, with 16 bases spanning the gap. Per the germline V gene, CDR1 is SNHLY and CDR2 is FYNNEI. CDR3 region: CASTVALPRQFF. The CDR3 bases are TGTGCCAGCACGGTGGCTTTGCCCCGGCAGTTCTTC.

This clonotype was detected many times. The rearrangement links TRBV2 to TRBJ1-2; no clear D. Germline lookup yields CDR1 SNHLY and CDR2 FYNNEI. The CDR3 has 16 residues. The V end was cut by 2 bases, the J end by 4 bases, with 17 bases between. CDR3 sequence: CASSESPGPILYGYTF. The DNA of the CDR3 is TGTGCCAGCAGTGAAAGCCCGGGCCCAATACTCTATGGCTACACCTTC.

About this clonotype: One base separates it from a far larger clone, so it is likely a read error. The chain employs TRBV7-9 and TRBJ2-1, with D perhaps TRBD1 or TRBD2 (5 bases each). The CDR3 is 17 amino acids. V was trimmed by 4 bases and J by 9 bases, leaving 25 bases between them. Germline assignment: CDR1 SEHNR and CDR2 FQNEAQ (reference sequence). This CDR3 reads CASSSTPGRGRKAEQFF. CDR3 bases: TGTGCCAGCAGCTCAACTCCAGGGAGAGGTCGTAAGGCTGAGCAGTTCTTC.

To note about this clonotype: This likely came from a read error, as a far larger clone is one base away. The CDR3 does not end in the conserved phenylalanine or tryptophan, so this is likely a read error. It is unclear where the CDR3 begins or ends on the DNA, so no DNA is shown, and the CDR3 is as TCRdb lists it. The chain employs TRBV20-1 and TRBJ2-3; the D segment call TRBD1 is taken from the table without a DNA check. From germline, CDR1 is DFQATT and CDR2 SNEGSKA (reference sequence). The CDR3 has 14 amino acids, counting both end residues. CDR3 sequence reads: CSARTGDPEETQYL.

This clonotype was seen repeatedly, ten times or more. The chain uses TRBV7-6 and TRBJ2-3; 10 bases match TRBD2. J was trimmed by 6 bases and V by 1 base; bases with no gene match: 7. Germline CDR1 SGHVS, CDR2 FNYEAQ. The CDR3 is 16 amino acids. The CDR3 here is CASSLVAGGQRDTQYF. CDR3 sequence (DNA): TGTGCCAGCAGCTTAGTAGCGGGAGGCCAAAGGGATACGCAGTATTTT.

This clonotype has only a few counts. This chain uses TRBV5-6 with TRBJ2-2; D is perhaps TRBD2 (5 bases). Trimming took off 4 bases at V and 6 bases at J, with 22 bases between the two ends. The germline CDR1 and CDR2 sequences are SGHDT and YYEEEE. The CDR3 covers 17 residues. CDR3 sequence: CASSMEPGGFEPGELFF. DNA for the CDR3: TGTGCCAGCAGCATGGAACCGGGCGGGTTTGAACCCGGGGAGCTGTTTTTT.

J is TRBJ2-3 and V is TRBV11-2; TRBD2 matches at 11 bases. The germline V gene encodes CDR1 SGHAT and CDR2 FQNNGV. The V segment lost 1 base and the J segment 7 bases; nucleotides outside the gene matches: 10. This CDR3 spans 17 amino acids. The CDR3 DNA reads as TGTGCCAGCAGCTTAGGTACCCTAGCGGGAGGAGGAAATACGCAGTATTTT. Residues: CASSLGTLAGGGNTQYF.

This clonotype has a count of ten or more. The chain recombines TRBV11-2 with TRBJ2-3; no clear D gene. V was clipped by 1 base and J by 2 bases, with 4 bases between them. The CDR3 has 13 residues. CDR1 and CDR2 (germline): SGHAT, FQNNGV. The CDR3: CASSLGVTDTQYF. The CDR3 DNA sequence: TGTGCCAGCAGCTTAGGAGTCACAGATACGCAGTATTTT.

Comment on this clonotype: Possible read error: a much larger clone is one base away. The V and J genes are TRBV11-3 and TRBJ2-5, with D hard to call. Germline values: CDR1 SGHNT, CDR2 YENEEA. The CDR3 extends over 15 amino acids. V was pared by 3 bases and J by 0 bases, with 11 bases between. CDR3 residues: CASSFRHGYQETQYF. CDR3 coding DNA: TGTGCCAGCAGCTTCCGCCACGGGTACCAAGAGACCCAGTACTTC.

This clonotype was seen a few times. J is TRBJ2-3 and V is TRBV2, with 13 nucleotides matching TRBD2. With V trimmed by 6 bases and J by 5 bases, 5 bases remained unmatched. The germline V gene has CDR1 SNHLY and CDR2 FYNNEI. This CDR3 has 15 amino acids. The chain's CDR3 is CASSRTSGSGDTQYF. The CDR3 DNA reads as TGTGCCAGCAGCCGGACTAGCGGGAGTGGAGATACGCAGTATTTT. The variable domain in full, completed from reference TRBV2 and TRBJ2-3, reads EPEVTQTPSHQVTQMGQEVILRCVPISNHLYFYWYRQILGQKVEFLVSFYNNEISEKSEIFDDQFSVERPDGSNFTLKIRSTKLEDSAMYFCASSRTSGSGDTQYFGPGTRLTVL.

This clonotype was observed a single time. The chain links TRBV29-1 to TRBJ2-3; D is perhaps TRBD2 (6 bases). CDR3 size: 15 residues. CDR1 is SQVTM and CDR2 is ANQGSEA in the germline V gene. V was clipped by 1 base and J by 6 bases, with 17 bases between them. The CDR3 bases are TGCAGCGTTGAAGGAATGGCGGGAACCCTGGATACGCAGTATTTT. The encoded protein is CSVEGMAGTLDTQYF.

This clonotype was observed at least ten times. V is TRBV6-5 and J is TRBJ1-2; 7 bases are shared with TRBD1. The CDR3 is made up of 15 amino acids. V trimming: 2 bases; J trimming: 2 bases; junction bases outside the gene matches: 5. Per germline, CDR1 MNHEY and CDR2 SVGAGI. This CDR3 reads CASSYVGGTNYGYTF. Written as DNA, the CDR3 is TGTGCCAGCAGTTACGTAGGGGGCACAAACTATGGCTACACCTTC.

The table lists this clonotype with many counts. The chain recombines TRBV30 with TRBJ1-1; TRBD1 agrees at 12 bases. The CDR3 totals 17 residues. The V segment lost 1 base and the J segment 0 bases; nucleotides outside the gene matches: 6. Per the germline V gene, CDR1 is GTSNPN and CDR2 is SVGIG (reference sequence). As DNA, the CDR3 is TGTGCCTGGAGTGCCGGGACAGGGGGCCGGATGAACACTGAAGCTTTCTTT. Translated, it gives CAWSAGTGGRMNTEAFF.